This T cell receptor beta chain was observed in a study of identical twins. MiXCR was run by TCRdb on the 5' RACE reads, yielding one entry per CDR3 protein. The data show approximately 500,000 distinct CDR3 sequences, with roughly 24% seen just once and 2.5% to 3.5% held by the top ten. Germline V lookup: CDR1 MNHEY, CDR2 SVGEGT. The V segment lost 0 bases and the J segment 0 bases; nucleotides outside the gene matches: 8. This CDR3 region has 20 residues. The sample was also linked to a second study, of T cells expressing NK-cell markers. That publication notes: An anti-gamma-delta TCR antibody restricted sorting to alpha-beta TCR T cells in several experiments.

The sequence was obtained from a woman aged 18-29 years in good health. The chain recombines TRBV6-2 or TRBV6-3 with TRBJ2-6; 10 nucleotides agree with TRBD1. Source material: CD4+ T cells sorted from blood. The CDR3 loop reads CASSYSRFRTGGSGANVLTF. The CDR3 DNA reads TGTGCCAGCAGTTACTCGAGATTTAGGACAGGGGGCTCTGGGGCCAACGTCCTGACTTTC.